These 31 T cell receptor beta chains share one sample of origin, sequenced in a study of post-analysis software for immune sequencing data. Study observations and caveats: The study found TRBV5-6, TRBV5-1 and TRBV20-1 among five TRBV segments more frequent in patients than controls.

Unique molecular identifiers were present in the TCR beta cDNA libraries. TCRdb re-analysed the PCR reads in MiXCR, keeping a single row per CDR3 protein. The sample includes 380,000 or so distinct CDR3 sequences, 30% to 45% of them seen just once. Antigens of these TCRs are unknown. Sequencing was performed on blood. Receptors originate from a girl aged 10 to 17 with multiple sclerosis.

This clonotype was counted once. The CDR3 here is CASWDRGLTEAFF. CDR3 nucleotides: TGTGCCAGTTGGGACAGGGGGCTCACTGAAGCTTTCTTT. This rearrangement joins TRBV27 to TRBJ1-1; 12 nucleotides line up with TRBD1. With 9 bases clipped from V and 4 bases from J, the junction kept 3 bases outside the gene matches. The V gene's germline CDR1 is MNHEY and CDR2 SMNVEV (reference sequence). The CDR3 covers 13 residues.

This clonotype was counted between two and nine times. The chain recombines TRBV11-1 with TRBJ2-3; 7 bases map to TRBD1. The V and J ends lost 5 bases and 5 bases, in that order; junction bases with no gene match: 10. The germline gives CDR1 SGHAT, CDR2 FQDESV (reference sequence). The CDR3 has 15 amino acids. The DNA for the CDR3 is TGTGCCAGCAGCAGCCGACAGGGCCCGGTAGATACGCAGTATTTT. Translation: CASSSRQGPVDTQYF.

This rearrangement joins TRBV5-1 to TRBJ2-7; 9 bases agree with TRBD1. The CDR3 runs 16 residues. Germline lookup yields CDR1 SGHRS and CDR2 YFSETQ. After removal of 1 base from V and 4 bases from J, the junction contained 9 bases not matched to a gene. The DNA for the CDR3 is TGCGCCAGCAGCTTGACGACAGGGGGGCCGGGGTACGAGCAGTACTTC. Protein: CASSLTTGGPGYEQYF.

On this clonotype itself: An end of the junction does not agree with germline; a read error may underlie this. The chain joins TRBV11-2 to TRBJ2-1; TRBD1 matches at 12 bases. Germline loops: CDR1 SGHAT, CDR2 FQNNGV. This CDR3 has 16 amino acids. The CDR3 reads CASSLVGTGGWNEQLF. The DNA of the CDR3 is TGTGCCAGCAGCTTAGTCGGGACAGGGGGCTGGAATGAGCAGTTGTTC. The full variable domain, rest sourced from reference TRBV11-2 and TRBJ2-1, is EAGVAQSPRYKIIEKRQSVAFWCNPISGHATLYWYQQILGQGPKLLIQFQNNGVVDDSQLPKDRFSAERLKGVDSTLKIQPAKLEDSAVYLCASSLVGTGGWNEQLFGPGTRLTVL.

V is TRBV20-1 and J is TRBJ2-5, with TRBD1 matching 7 bases. This CDR3 is built from 16 residues. Germline-derived CDR1 and CDR2 are DFQATT and SNEGSKA (reference sequence). The junction had 14 bases not matched to a gene; V was cut back by 5 bases and J by 2 bases. The DNA for the CDR3 is TGCAGTGCTCACTATCTTCAGGGACAGAGACAAGAGACCCAGTACTTC. Translating it yields CSAHYLQGQRQETQYF.

This clonotype was seen a handful of times. The chain joins TRBV6-1 to TRBJ2-7, with TRBD1 identical over 8 bases. Germline values: CDR1 MNHNS, CDR2 SASEGT. There are 14 residues in the CDR3. Trimming at V came to 6 bases and at J to 0 bases, leaving 4 bases not matched to a gene. This chain's CDR3 is CASRRGQDSYEQYF. CDR3 nucleotide sequence: TGTGCCAGCAGGAGGGGACAGGACTCCTACGAGCAGTACTTC.

The chain is built from TRBV15 and TRBJ2-4; 11 bases line up with TRBD1. The junction had 2 bases not matched to a gene; V was cut back by 0 bases and J by 7 bases. There are 15 residues in the CDR3. Germline CDR1 reads LNHNV; CDR2 reads YYDKDF (reference sequence). The CDR3 DNA reads as TGTGCCACCAGCAGAGAAGGACAGGGGGCGAACATTCAGTACTTC. This translates into CATSREGQGANIQYF.

The chain employs TRBV20-1 and TRBJ2-1, with 10 bases aligning to TRBD2. Germline V lookup: CDR1 DFQATT, CDR2 SNEGSKA (reference sequence). With 5 bases clipped from V and 7 bases from J, the junction kept 17 bases outside the gene matches. The CDR3 runs 17 residues. The CDR3 here is CSAGPGQRGGLFNEQFF. CDR3 in DNA: TGCAGTGCTGGCCCTGGTCAGCGGGGGGGCCTATTTAATGAGCAGTTCTTC.

This clonotype was observed a single time. The gene calls are TRBV12-2 and TRBJ2-5; the table's D gene call, TRBD2, was not cross checked with the DNA. The J call may be incorrect, as the DNA end agrees better with TRBJ2-7. TRBV12-2 corresponds to a pseudogene. CDR3 length: 14 amino acids. The CDR3 DNA follows: TGTGCAAGTCGCTTCTCGGGACTCAGCTACGAGCAGTACTTC. Its protein is CASRFSGLSYEQYF.

There are a few counts of this clonotype. The chain combines TRBV20-1 with TRBJ2-5, with unresolved D. TRBJ2-7 matches the DNA end more closely, so the J call is doubtful. In germline, CDR1 is DFQATT, CDR2 SNEGSKA (reference sequence). The CDR3 runs 11 residues. The CDR3, as DNA: TGCAGTGCTAGGTCCCAGCGCGAGCAGTACTTC. It encodes CSARSQREQYF.

Notes on this clonotype: Possible read error: a much larger clone is one base away. This chain connects TRBV4-3 to TRBJ2-1; a weak D match, TRBD2 (5 bases). The CDR3 totals 15 residues. Germline assignment: CDR1 LGHNA and CDR2 YSLEER. Trimming took off 1 base at V and 10 bases at J, with 17 bases between the two ends. This chain's CDR3 is CASSQVWTGGDEQFF. The CDR3 coding sequence is TGCGCCAGCAGCCAAGTCTGGACTGGCGGAGACGAGCAGTTCTTC.

The chain carries TRBV7-2 and TRBJ2-7; D is perhaps TRBD1 (5 bases). Trimming stripped 3 bases from V and 3 bases from J, with 15 bases between. The CDR3 covers 15 residues. Germline-derived CDR1 and CDR2 are SGHTA and FQGNSA. The CDR3 is CASSFYTGTYYEQYF. CDR3 DNA sequence: TGTGCCAGCAGCTTCTATACAGGCACATACTACGAGCAGTACTTC.

The V call is TRBV29-1, the J call TRBJ1-3; 9 nucleotides agree with TRBD1. The CDR3 totals 15 residues. Germline V gene data show CDR1 as SQVTM and CDR2 as ANQGSEA. With V trimmed by 8 bases and J by 0 bases, 8 bases remained unmatched. For the CDR3, the DNA is TGCAGCCATTCCGGGACAGGGTCCTCTGGAAACACCATATATTTT. This encodes CSHSGTGSSGNTIYF.

The chain couples TRBV28 to TRBJ2-7, with TRBD1 identical over 10 bases. The CDR3 totals 15 residues. V lost 5 bases, J lost 2 bases, and 6 bases stayed unmatched. Germline CDR1 reads MDHEN; CDR2 reads SYDVKM. CDR3 sequence (DNA): TGTGCCAGCAGTGGGCGTGGGACAGGGGCCTACGAGCAGTACTTC. Encoded protein: CASSGRGTGAYEQYF.

This clonotype was counted a few times. V is TRBV5-5 and J is TRBJ1-1; D gene unclear. The V gene's germline CDR1 is SGHKS and CDR2 YYEKEE (reference sequence). Deletions cut 4 bases from V and 10 bases from J, with 17 bases between. The CDR3 covers 13 residues. CDR3: CASSIGPENRAFF. CDR3 DNA sequence: TGTGCCAGCAGCATAGGACCGGAGAATCGAGCTTTCTTT.

The gene calls are TRBV29-1 and TRBJ1-1, with TRBD1 matching over 7 bases. The V gene end was trimmed by 5 bases and the J gene end by 3 bases; junction bases not matched to a gene: 6. CDR1 SQVTM and CDR2 ANQGSEA come from the germline V gene. The CDR3 contains 13 residues. The CDR3 sequence: CSVKGAVYTEAFF. The DNA for the CDR3 is TGCAGCGTTAAGGGGGCAGTTTACACTGAAGCTTTCTTT.

Details on this clonotype: An end of the junction does not agree with germline; a read error may underlie this. The chain is built from TRBV11-2 and TRBJ2-7; D gene unclear. The DNA matches TRBJ2-5 better at its end, which makes the J call doubtful. Germline V gene sequence: CDR1 SGHAT, CDR2 FQNNGV. This CDR3 has 10 amino acids. The CDR3 DNA sequence: TGTGCCGGCAGCGAAGAGACCCAGTACTTC. This codes for CAGSEETQYF.

This chain links TRBV6-5 with TRBJ1-3, with a weak D call TRBD1 (6 bases). CDR3 length equals 15 residues. Germline V gene sequence: CDR1 MNHEY, CDR2 SVGAGI. Trimming pared 2 bases from V and 7 bases from J, leaving 15 bases between. The CDR3 protein is CASSYGGRGENTIYF. For the CDR3, the DNA is TGTGCCAGCAGTTACGGGGGCAGGGGTGAGAACACCATATATTTT.

In this sample, this clonotype turned up a few times. This chain uses TRBV9 with TRBJ1-1; D remains ambiguous. The V end lost 3 bases, the J end lost 1 base, and 10 bases lay between the germline ends. This CDR3 is 14 amino acids long. The V gene's germline CDR1 is SGDLS and CDR2 YYNGEE. The CDR3 DNA sequence: TGTGCCAGCAGCGCCCAAGGCCGGAACACTGAAGCTTTCTTT. Encoded protein: CASSAQGRNTEAFF.

The chain couples TRBV27 to TRBJ2-7; 8 bases align to TRBD1. Trimming took 4 bases from V and 0 from J; bases not matched to a gene: 8. In germline, CDR1 is MNHEY, CDR2 SMNVEV (reference sequence). This CDR3 contains 16 residues. The CDR3 coding sequence is TGTGCCAGCAGTTCACGACAGGGGCTGCCCTCCTACGAGCAGTACTTC. Its translation: CASSSRQGLPSYEQYF.

The chain couples TRBV28 to TRBJ2-5; TRBD1 agrees at 11 bases. Losses at the gene ends were 6 bases for V and 5 bases for J; bases not matched to a gene: 8. This CDR3 has 15 residues. CDR1 and CDR2 (germline): MDHEN, SYDVKM. The CDR3 sequence is CASRGGQGEMETQYF. DNA of the CDR3: TGTGCCAGCAGGGGGGGACAGGGGGAGATGGAGACCCAGTACTTC.

The V and J genes are TRBV5-1 and TRBJ2-1; a possible D gene is TRBD2 (6 bases). V was shortened by 6 bases and J by 0 bases, with 16 bases between the two germline ends. The CDR3 sequence is 16 residues long. CDR1 SGHRS and CDR2 YFSETQ come from the germline V gene. For the CDR3, the DNA is TGCGCCAGCACCGGACGAGCGGGTGTCTCCTACAATGAGCAGTTCTTC. Translation: CASTGRAGVSYNEQFF.

This clonotype was observed a few times. This sequence joins TRBV7-2 and TRBJ2-3, with D tentatively TRBD2 (7 bases). V was trimmed by 8 bases and J by 8 bases, leaving 20 bases between them. The V gene's germline CDR1 is SGHTA and CDR2 FQGNSA. This CDR3 region has 14 residues. The CDR3 loop reads CASQRGGSLATQYF. DNA for the CDR3: TGTGCCAGCCAGAGGGGGGGGAGTCTGGCTACGCAGTATTTT.

The J gene is TRBJ2-3, the V gene TRBV15; 8 nucleotides align to TRBD1. Germline values: CDR1 LNHNV, CDR2 YYDKDF (reference sequence). The CDR3 length is 16 residues. J gave up 2 bases and V 2 bases, and 6 bases lay outside the gene matches. CDR3 sequence: CATSRLTGDNTDTQYF. CDR3 bases: TGTGCCACCAGCAGATTGACAGGGGACAACACAGATACGCAGTATTTT.

There are a few counts of this clonotype. The V and J genes are TRBV11-2 and TRBJ2-1, with 9 bases that match TRBD2. The CDR3 has 16 amino acids. With 5 bases clipped from V and 0 bases from J, the junction kept 5 bases outside the gene matches. Germline loops: CDR1 SGHAT, CDR2 FQNNGV. CDR3 protein: CASSPLAGSSYNEQFF. DNA for the CDR3: TGTGCCAGCAGCCCTCTAGCGGGGAGCTCCTACAATGAGCAGTTCTTC.

V gene TRBV14 combines with J gene TRBJ2-7, with no clear D. Looked up from germline, CDR1 is SGHDN and CDR2 is FVKESK. The ends were cut back, 1 base at V and 9 bases at J, with 7 bases in the middle. The CDR3 totals 11 residues. The CDR3: CASSQVEVQYF. CDR3 coding DNA: TGTGCCAGCAGCCAAGTTGAGGTGCAGTACTTC.

CDR3 sequence: CASSSSGGPSFGTQYF. CDR3 coding DNA: TGTGCCAGCAGCTCTAGCGGGGGCCCTTCTTTCGGTACGCAGTATTTT. V and J are TRBV7-2 and TRBJ2-3, with 10 bases fitting TRBD2. The CDR3 covers 16 residues. Germline-derived CDR1 and CDR2 are SGHTA and FQGNSA. V was pared by 4 bases and J by 8 bases, with 12 bases of the junction left unmatched.

This clonotype was observed a few times. The V call is TRBV29-1, the J call TRBJ1-5; D call uncertain. Trimming stripped 4 bases from V and 2 bases from J, with 18 bases between. Germline assignment: CDR1 SQVTM and CDR2 ANQGSEA. The CDR3 contains 16 residues. This chain's CDR3 is CSVGDPGRGRNQPQHF. DNA of the CDR3: TGCAGCGTTGGGGATCCGGGCCGAGGCCGCAATCAGCCCCAGCATTTT.

The J gene is TRBJ1-1, the V gene TRBV18; TRBD1 is a possible D gene (5 bases). CDR3 length: 13 residues. Germline loops: CDR1 KGHSH, CDR2 LQKENI. Trimming cost V 4 bases and J 3 bases, with 9 bases left between them. CDR3 DNA sequence: TGTGCCAGCTCACTACAGGATGACACTGAAGCTTTCTTT. It specifies CASSLQDDTEAFF.

This sequence joins TRBV29-1 and TRBJ2-3; TRBD1 agrees at 7 bases. The V gene's germline CDR1 is SQVTM and CDR2 ANQGSEA. The junction had 13 bases not matched to a gene; V was cut back by 8 bases and J by 2 bases. CDR3 length equals 15 residues. The CDR3 bases are TGCAGCCCGGGAAAGGGGGCCAGGATCACAGATACGCAGTATTTT. Protein sequence: CSPGKGARITDTQYF.

This clonotype was seen more than once but under ten times. V usage is TRBV4-1 and J usage is TRBJ2-5; no definite D call. V was clipped by 1 base and J by 5 bases, with 11 bases between them. The V gene's germline CDR1 is MGHRA and CDR2 YSYEKL. The CDR3 is 14 amino acids. The CDR3 nucleotides read TGCGCCAGCAGCCAAGGAGGAGAGTTGGAGACCCAGTACTTC. It yields the protein CASSQGGELETQYF.